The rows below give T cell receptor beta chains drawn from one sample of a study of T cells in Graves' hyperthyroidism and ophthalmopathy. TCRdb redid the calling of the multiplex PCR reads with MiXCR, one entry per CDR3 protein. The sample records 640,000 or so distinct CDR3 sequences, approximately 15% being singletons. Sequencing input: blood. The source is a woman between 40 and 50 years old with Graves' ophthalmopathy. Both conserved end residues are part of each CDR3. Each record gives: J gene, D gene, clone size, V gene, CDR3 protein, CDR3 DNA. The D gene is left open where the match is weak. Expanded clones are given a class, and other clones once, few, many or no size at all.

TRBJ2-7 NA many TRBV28 CASRGSGHYYEQYF TGTGCCAGCAGGGGTTCAGGGCACTACTACGAGCAGTACTTC
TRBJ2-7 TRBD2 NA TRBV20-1 CSAITPPGTSKHSYEQYF TGCAGTGCTATAACCCCCCCGGGGACTAGCAAACACTCCTACGAGCAGTACTTC
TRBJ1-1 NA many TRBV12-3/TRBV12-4 CASSPFVSRNTEAFF TGTGCCAGCAGTCCGTTCGTAAGTCGGAACACTGAAGCTTTCTTT
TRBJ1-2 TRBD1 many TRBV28 CASSLQGVGYTF TGTGCCAGCAGCCTTCAGGGGGTTGGCTACACCTTC
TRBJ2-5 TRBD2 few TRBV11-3 CASSLDGASGRETQYF TGTGCCAGCAGCTTAGATGGGGCTAGCGGGAGAGAGACCCAGTACTTC
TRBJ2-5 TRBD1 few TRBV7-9 CASSRGTGAQETQYF TGTGCCAGCAGCCGGGGGACAGGGGCGCAAGAGACCCAGTACTTC
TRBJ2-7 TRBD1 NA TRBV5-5 CASSLDDRESLYEQYF TGTGCCAGCAGCTTGGACGACAGGGAATCCCTCTACGAGCAGTACTTC
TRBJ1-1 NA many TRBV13 CASSLGLGGENTEAFF TGTGCCAGCAGCTTAGGCCTCGGAGGAGAGAACACTGAAGCTTTCTTT
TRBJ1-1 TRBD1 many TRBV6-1 CASSRDRVLFTEAFF TGTGCCAGCAGTCGAGACAGGGTATTGTTCACTGAAGCTTTCTTT
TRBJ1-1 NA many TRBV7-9 CASSLREGTTEAFF TGTGCCAGCAGCTTAAGGGAAGGGACCACTGAAGCTTTCTTT
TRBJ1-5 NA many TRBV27 CASSLTWSNQPQHF TGTGCCAGCAGTTTAACGTGGAGCAATCAGCCCCAGCATTTT
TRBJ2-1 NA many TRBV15 CATSRDRVSGDEQFF TGTGCCACCAGCAGAGATAGAGTTAGCGGTGATGAGCAGTTCTTC
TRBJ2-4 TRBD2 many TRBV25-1 CASSEISSGSNIQYF TGTGCCAGCAGTGAGATATCTAGCGGGAGTAACATTCAGTACTTC
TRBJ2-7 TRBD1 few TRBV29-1 CSVTGDRGREQYF TGCAGCGTCACCGGGGACAGGGGTCGCGAGCAGTACTTC
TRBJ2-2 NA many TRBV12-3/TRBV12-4 CASSSTPRGVTGELFF TGTGCCAGCAGCTCTACCCCCAGGGGTGTCACCGGGGAGCTGTTTTTT
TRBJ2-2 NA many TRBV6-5 CASSYLPSGNTGELFF TGTGCCAGCAGTTACCTTCCAAGCGGGAACACCGGGGAGCTGTTTTTT
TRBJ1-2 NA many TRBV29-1 CSVENRDNYGYTF TGCAGCGTTGAAAACAGAGATAACTATGGCTACACCTTC
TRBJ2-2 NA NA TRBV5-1 CASNNKPGTDTGELFF TGCGCCAGCAACAATAAACCCGGGACGGACACCGGGGAGCTGTTTTTT
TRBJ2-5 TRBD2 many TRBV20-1 CSAWTSGRGETQYF TGCAGTGCATGGACTAGCGGGAGGGGCGAGACCCAGTACTTC
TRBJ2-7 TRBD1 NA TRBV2 CASSQPGTASYEQYF TGTGCCAGCAGTCAACCCGGGACAGCCTCCTACGAGCAGTACTTC
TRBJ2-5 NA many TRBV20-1 CSARVGPDQETQYF TGCAGTGCTAGAGTCGGACCCGACCAAGAGACCCAGTACTTC
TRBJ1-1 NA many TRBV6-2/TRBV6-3 CASSRGTTEAFF TGTGCCAGCAGTAGGGGCACCACTGAAGCTTTCTTT
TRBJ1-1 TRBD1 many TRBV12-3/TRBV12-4 CASSVHTGVNTEAFF TGTGCCAGCAGTGTCCACACAGGGGTCAACACTGAAGCTTTCTTT
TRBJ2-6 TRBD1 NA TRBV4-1 CASSHPSDRGFDGANVLTF TGCGCCAGCAGCCACCCGTCAGACAGGGGGTTTGATGGGGCCAACGTCCTGACTTTC
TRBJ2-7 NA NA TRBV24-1 CATSDLPGSKQYF TGTGCCACCAGTGATTTACCTGGCAGTAAGCAGTACTTC
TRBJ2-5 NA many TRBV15 CATSRDRAAQETQYF TGTGCCACCAGCAGAGATCGGGCTGCTCAAGAGACCCAGTACTTC
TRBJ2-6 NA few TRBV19 CASSPPPSGANVLTF TGTGCCAGTAGTCCCCCCCCATCTGGGGCCAACGTCCTGACTTTC
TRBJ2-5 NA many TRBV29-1 CSASKQRNSLETQYF TGCAGCGCGAGTAAACAACGGAATTCGTTAGAGACCCAGTACTTC
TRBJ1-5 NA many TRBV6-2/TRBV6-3 CASSRGENQPQHF TGTGCCAGCAGTCGGGGAGAAAATCAGCCCCAGCATTTT
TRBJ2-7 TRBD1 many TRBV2 CAITGEPYSYEQYF TGTGCCATCACAGGGGAGCCTTATTCCTACGAGCAGTACTTC
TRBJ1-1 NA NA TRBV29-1 CSGAGAGMNTEAFF TGCAGCGGGGCAGGGGCGGGGATGAACACTGAAGCTTTCTTT
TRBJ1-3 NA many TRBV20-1 CSAEEGRGGNTIYF TGCAGTGCCGAGGAGGGGAGAGGCGGAAACACCATATATTTT
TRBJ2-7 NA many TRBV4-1 CASSQETSPYEQYF TGCGCCAGCAGCCAAGAAACTAGTCCCTACGAGCAGTACTTC
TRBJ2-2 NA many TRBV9 CASSVGLNTGELFF TGTGCCAGCAGCGTAGGACTAAACACCGGGGAGCTGTTTTTT
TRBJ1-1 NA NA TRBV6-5 CASSYSMDRQNTEAFF TGTGCCAGCAGTTATTCCATGGACAGACAGAACACTGAAGCTTTCTTT
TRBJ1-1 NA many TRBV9 CASSWQLNTEAFF TGTGCCAGCAGTTGGCAATTGAACACTGAAGCTTTCTTT
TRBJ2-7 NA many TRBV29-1 CSVFLDGYEQYF TGCAGCGTCTTTCTCGACGGCTACGAGCAGTACTTC
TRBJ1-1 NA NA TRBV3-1 CASSLDLGMNTEAFF TGTGCCAGCAGCCTGGACTTGGGGATGAACACTGAAGCTTTCTTT
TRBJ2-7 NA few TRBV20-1 CSAYQGYEQYF TGCAGTGCATACCAGGGCTACGAGCAGTACTTC
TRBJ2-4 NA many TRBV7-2 CASSLAHGDIQYF TGTGCCAGCAGCTTAGCGCATGGGGACATTCAGTACTTC
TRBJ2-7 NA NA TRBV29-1 CSVVARLNYEQYF TGCAGCGTTGTGGCTAGATTGAACTACGAGCAGTACTTC
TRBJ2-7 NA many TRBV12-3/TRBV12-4 CASSPDLGGVYEQYF TGTGCCAGCAGTCCCGACCTCGGAGGGGTCTACGAGCAGTACTTC
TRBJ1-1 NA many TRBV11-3 CASRRGPTILGAEAFF TGTGCCAGCAGAAGAGGCCCTACCATACTCGGGGCTGAAGCTTTCTTT
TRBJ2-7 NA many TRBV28 CASSPINRGEQYF TGTGCCAGCAGTCCAATCAATAGGGGCGAGCAGTACTTC
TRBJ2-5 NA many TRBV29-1 CSVTRNTLETQYF TGCAGCGTTACCCGAAACACGCTGGAGACCCAGTACTTC
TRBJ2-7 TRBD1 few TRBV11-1 CASSQTTRTGDPCEQYF TGTGCCAGCAGTCAGACAACCCGGACAGGGGATCCCTGCGAGCAGTACTTC
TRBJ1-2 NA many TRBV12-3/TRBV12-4 CASSLTSYGYTF TGTGCCAGCAGTTTGACAAGCTATGGCTACACCTTC
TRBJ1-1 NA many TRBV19 CASSTDVNTEAFF TGTGCCAGTAGTACGGACGTGAACACTGAAGCTTTCTTT
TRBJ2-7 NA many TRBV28 CASSLGRDEQYF TGTGCCAGCAGTTTAGGGAGAGACGAGCAGTACTTC
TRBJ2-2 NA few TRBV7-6 CASRAGQGDFRTSGTGTGELFF TGTGCCAGCAGAGCGGGACAGGGGGATTTCCGGACTAGCGGGACGGGGACCGGGGAGCTGTTTTTT